The clone carrying this T cell receptor beta chain has ten or more counts. Its target is unknown. Trimming removed 1 base at V and 3 bases at J, with 19 bases between. The CDR3 covers 18 residues. From germline, CDR1 is MGHRA and CDR2 YSYEKL. This sample is part of a study of breast tumors, draining lymph nodes, adjacent tissues. Study-wide results and caveats: Compared with lymph nodes, tumors were less diverse; compared with nontumor tissue, more.

In TCRdb, the multiplex PCR reads were re-called with MiXCR into one record per CDR3 protein. The sample records approximately 100,000 distinct CDR3 sequences, less than 25% being singletons. Breast cancer patients provided tissue from their axillary draining lymph nodes. This sequence originates from a female donor with breast cancer. Some clones in this sample may be carry-over from other donors' samples. Sequenced input: axillary lymph node tissue. The V gene is TRBV4-1, the J gene TRBJ2-1, with D perhaps given as TRBD1 or TRBD2 (5 bases each). CDR3 DNA: TGCGCCAGCAGCCAAGTTTGGTTGGTAGCGACAGACTACAATGAGCAGTTCTTC. It specifies CASSQVWLVATDYNEQFF.